This entry lists 10 T cell receptor beta chains sequenced from one sample in a study of T cells after posttransplantation cyclophosphamide. TCRdb keeps only in-frame clones here, not all; method: immunoSEQ multiplex PCR. In total the sample includes around 44,000 clones, none of them seen once. The sequenced material came from PBMCs. These receptors were collected from a middle-aged man in good health, CMV-negative, and a related stem cell transplant donor.

This clone was found many times. This rearrangement joins TRBV7-2 to TRBJ2-1; 11 nucleotides align to TRBD2. V dropped 2 bases and J dropped 7; count of bases not matched to a gene: 10. Germline V CDR1 and CDR2: SGHTA, FQGNSA. The CDR3 covers 17 residues. The CDR3 spells CASSLRTSGSGVNEQFF. DNA of the CDR3: TGTGCCAGCAGCTTAAGAACTAGCGGGAGCGGTGTGAATGAGCAGTTCTTC.

J is TRBJ2-5 and V is TRBV30; TRBD2 agrees at 7 bases. The CDR3 extends over 15 amino acids. The germline V gene encodes CDR1 GTSNPN and CDR2 SVGIG (reference sequence). Trimming cost V 0 bases and J 3 bases; bases outside gene matches: 7. CDR3 loop: CAWSVGASGKETQYF. In DNA form, the CDR3 reads TGTGCCTGGAGTGTTGGGGCTAGCGGAAAAGAGACCCAGTACTTC. The whole variable domain, filled in from reference TRBV30 and TRBJ2-5, reads SQTIHQWPATLVQPVGSPLSLECTVEGTSNPNLYWYRQAAGRGLQLLFYSVGIGQISSEVPQNLSASRPQDRQFILSSKKLLLSDSGFYLCAWSVGASGKETQYFGPGTRLLVL.

This clone was recorded a few times. J is TRBJ2-2 and V is TRBV7-9; 8 nucleotides agree with TRBD2. The junction had 5 bases not matched to a gene; V was cut back by 3 bases and J by 2 bases. The CDR3 covers 16 residues. CDR1 and CDR2 from the germline V gene are SEHNR and FQNEAQ (reference sequence). CDR3 amino acids: CASSLGSGVNTGELFF. The CDR3 nucleotides are TGTGCCAGCAGCTTGGGTAGCGGGGTTAACACCGGGGAGCTGTTTTTT.

There are many counts of this clone. The chain links TRBV5-1 to TRBJ2-2; no clear D gene. The CDR3 loop spans 13 amino acids. V lost 3 bases to trimming and J lost 7 bases, with 10 bases between them. Germline V gene sequence: CDR1 SGHRS, CDR2 YFSETQ. CDR3 sequence (DNA): TGCGCCAGCAGCTCAGGAATGGACGGGGAGCTGTTTTTT. It is translated as CASSSGMDGELFF.

This clone was found many times. V gene TRBV5-1 combines with J gene TRBJ2-3, with D possibly TRBD2 on 7 matching bases. V dropped 1 base and J dropped 4 bases, with 25 bases sitting between them. Germline V gives CDR1 SGHRS, CDR2 YFSETQ. The CDR3 is 19 residues long. The CDR3 loop reads CASSLFQKGGGIQPDTQYF. DNA for the CDR3: TGCGCCAGCAGCTTGTTTCAGAAGGGGGGGGGCATCCAACCAGATACGCAGTATTTT.

The chain uses TRBV30 and TRBJ1-1; 7 bases are a match to TRBD1. Trimming removed 0 bases from V and 4 bases from J; junction bases left unmatched: 8. Germline CDR1 reads GTSNPN; CDR2 reads SVGIG (reference sequence). CDR3 length: 15 amino acids. CDR3 nucleotide sequence: TGTGCCTGGAGTGTGGCAGGGGGAAGTGGCACTGAAGCTTTCTTT. It codes for CAWSVAGGSGTEAFF.

This clone has a count of ten or more. V usage is TRBV18 and J usage is TRBJ1-1, with D possibly being TRBD1 (6 bases). CDR3 length: 16 amino acids. The germline CDR1 and CDR2 sequences are KGHSH and LQKENI. Trimming stripped 4 bases from V and 0 bases from J, with 15 bases between. CDR3 residues: CASSRGRRDMNTEAFF. The DNA for the CDR3 is TGTGCCAGCTCACGGGGAAGACGGGACATGAACACTGAAGCTTTCTTT.

V usage is TRBV29-1 and J usage is TRBJ1-4; no clear D. Per the germline V gene, CDR1 is SQVTM and CDR2 is ANQGSEA. The CDR3 covers 15 residues. Trimming removed 0 bases at V and 7 bases at J, with 15 bases between. This CDR3 reads CSVEDLGEFGEKLFF. CDR3 DNA: TGCAGCGTTGAAGATCTCGGGGAGTTTGGTGAAAAACTGTTTTTT.

V and J are TRBV7-2 and TRBJ1-1; D may be TRBD1 (6 bases). Germline CDR1 SGHTA, CDR2 FQGNSA. The V end lost 1 base, the J end lost 4 bases, and 10 bases lay between the germline ends. This CDR3 has 14 residues. CDR3 loop: CASSLDRVSTEAFF. CDR3 nucleotide sequence: TGTGCCAGCAGCTTAGACAGGGTTAGCACTGAAGCTTTCTTT. Complete variable domain (other parts from reference TRBV7-2 and TRBJ1-1): GAGVSQSPSNKVTEKGKDVELRCDPISGHTALYWYRQSLGQGLEFLIYFQGNSAPDKSGLPSDRFSAERTGGSVSTLTIQRTQQEDSAVYLCASSLDRVSTEAFFGQGTRLTVV.

This clone was counted ten times or more. The rearrangement joins TRBV6-8 to TRBJ2-7; 8 nucleotides match TRBD1. The germline CDR1 and CDR2 sequences are MNHGY and SAAAGT. CDR3 length: 12 residues. V lost 6 bases, J lost 3 bases, and 1 base stayed unmatched. CDR3 DNA: TGTGCCAGCAGGACAGGGGTCTACGAGCAGTACGTC. It specifies CASRTGVYEQYV.